A single T cell receptor (beta chain) is shown here with its context. In the original workflow: Reference gene primers were amplified, and this amplification served to estimate nucleated cell counts. Clones were read by immunoSEQ multiplex PCR, and TCRdb kept only the in-frame ones, dropping some. V and J calls plus clone size are reproduced from that table; the DNA served to infer D and trimming. The sample consists of 200,000 to 250,000 clones, 87% of them appearing once. The V gene lost 2 bases and the J gene lost 0 bases, with 8 bases spanning the gap. CDR1 is SGHRS and CDR2 is YFSETQ in the germline V gene. The CDR3 is made up of 14 amino acids. This sample was included in a study of blood T cell repertoires in COVID-19. Study information: Some COVID-19 samples were acute and others convalescent; all came from the United States, Italy and Spain. T cells, B-cell-depleted T cells, or PBMCs supplied cDNA or gDNA.

This receptor was taken from a woman between 18 and 29 years old who had recovered from COVID-19. The rearrangement joins TRBV5-1 to TRBJ2-5; D is unclear. The specimen was peripheral blood. The chain's CDR3 is CASSFSTHQETQYF. In DNA form, the CDR3 reads TGCGCCAGCAGCTTTAGTACTCACCAAGAGACCCAGTACTTC.